This entry describes one T cell receptor (beta chain). Its antigen remains unidentified. Either synchronous oligometastatic disease or delayed solitary brain metastasis recurrence led to resection. Germline V gene data show CDR1 as MNHNS and CDR2 as SASEGT. V lost 4 bases to trimming and J lost 5 bases; unmatched junction nucleotides: 9. The CDR3 runs to 16 residues. These data belong to a study of T cells in lung cancer brain metastases. Study conclusions and caveats: Fragmented FFPE DNA may have left the infiltrating repertoire incompletely captured. Most clones were lesion-specific, with limited overlap between paired lesions (mean Morisita index about 0.23).

Generated by immunoSEQ multiplex PCR, the TCRdb table keeps only in-frame clones and is missing some. This table has approximately 4,800 clones, about 85% appearing once. The source material was tumor tissue from the primary lung tumor. This receptor was identified in a woman in her forties or fifties with non-small cell lung cancer. This chain links TRBV6-1 with TRBJ1-1, with 11 nucleotides matching TRBD1. CDR3 nucleotides: TGTGCCAGCAGTGCGAGCCTTGGACAGGGGGCGACTGAAGCTTTCTTT. This translates into CASSASLGQGATEAFF.